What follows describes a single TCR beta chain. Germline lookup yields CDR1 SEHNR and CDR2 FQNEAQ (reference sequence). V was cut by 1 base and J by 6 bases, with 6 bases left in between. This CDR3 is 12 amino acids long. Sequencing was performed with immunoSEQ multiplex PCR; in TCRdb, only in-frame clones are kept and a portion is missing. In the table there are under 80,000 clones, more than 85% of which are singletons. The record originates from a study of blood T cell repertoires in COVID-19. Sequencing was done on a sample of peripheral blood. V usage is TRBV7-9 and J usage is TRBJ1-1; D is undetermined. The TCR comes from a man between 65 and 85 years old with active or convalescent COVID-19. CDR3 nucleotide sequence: TGTGCCAGCAGCTTAGTCGTCGCTGAAGCTTTCTTT. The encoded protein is CASSLVVAEAFF. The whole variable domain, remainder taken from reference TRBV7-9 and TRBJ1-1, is DTGVSQNPRHKITKRGQNVTFRCDPISEHNRLYWYRQTLGQGPEFLTYFQNEAQLEKSRLLSDRFSAERPKGSFSTLEIQRTEQGDSAMYLCASSLVVAEAFFGQGTRLTVV.